Shown below are 32 T cell receptor beta chains from a single sample sequenced in a study of shared clonotypes between healthy human individuals. Generated by immunoSEQ multiplex PCR, the TCRdb table keeps only in-frame clones and is missing some. The sample records hundreds of thousands of clones, roughly 72% being singletons. The material sequenced was memory CD4+ T cells sorted from blood. The sample's subset: CD45RA-negative fraction. The receptors come from a woman in her 30s in good health.

In the case of this clone: A far larger clone is just one base off, so this is likely a read error. The genes are TRBV7-9 and TRBJ1-2; no definite D call. CDR1 is SEHNR and CDR2 is FQNEAQ in the germline V gene (reference sequence). Trimming left V 3 bases short and J 6 bases short, with 5 bases between. There are 11 residues in the CDR3. The CDR3 nucleotides read TGTGCCAGCAGCTTCGGGGATGGCTACACCTTC. It encodes CASSFGDGYTF.

This chain connects TRBV2 to TRBJ2-1; 13 nucleotides agree with TRBD2. V trimming: 6 bases; J trimming: 7 bases; junction bases outside the gene matches: 9. The CDR3 is 16 residues long. CDR1 and CDR2 from the germline V gene are SNHLY and FYNNEI. The CDR3 nucleotides read TGTGCCAGCAGGAGAGGACTAGCGGGAGAGGGAAATGAGCAGTTCTTC. Translation gives CASRRGLAGEGNEQFF.

Concerning this clone: This specimen includes other DNA sequences encoding the same CDR3. The V gene is TRBV18, the J gene TRBJ2-7; 7 bases are a match to TRBD1. The CDR3 runs 13 residues. V gave up 6 bases and J gave up 5 bases; unmatched junction bases: 7. CDR1 is KGHSH, CDR2 LQKENI, per germline. CDR3 nucleotide sequence: TGTGCCAGCTCGTCCGGGACAGCCAACGAGCAGTACTTC. Amino acids: CASSSGTANEQYF.

This rearrangement joins TRBV11-2 to TRBJ1-4; TRBD1 matches 8 bases. V gave up 5 bases and J gave up 8 bases; unmatched junction bases: 10. Germline V gene sequence: CDR1 SGHAT, CDR2 FQNNGV. This CDR3 has 15 amino acids. For the CDR3, the DNA is TGTGCCAGCAGCCCAAGGACAGGGAAGAGGGAAAAACTGTTTTTT. Translating it yields CASSPRTGKREKLFF.

The rearrangement joins TRBV7-9 to TRBJ2-7, with TRBD2 matching 7 bases. The CDR3 is made up of 15 amino acids. After removal of 5 bases from V and 7 bases from J, the junction contained 14 bases not matched to a gene. Germline V gene lookup returns CDR1 SEHNR and CDR2 FQNEAQ (reference sequence). The CDR3 DNA follows: TGTGCCAGCAGCCGCGGGGGAGAGACTACGGGAGAGCAGTACTTC. The encoded protein is CASSRGGETTGEQYF.

The chain joins TRBV5-4 to TRBJ2-3; D may be TRBD1 (6 bases). This CDR3 region has 14 residues. Trimming shortened V by 4 bases and J by 3 bases, and 12 bases separated the two germline ends. Looked up from germline, CDR1 is SGHNT and CDR2 is YYREEE (reference sequence). The CDR3 coding sequence is TGTGCCAGCAGCGGAATGGGGGCTACAGATACGCAGTATTTT. Its translation is CASSGMGATDTQYF.

The chain couples TRBV7-9 to TRBJ1-2; D not certain. Germline V gives CDR1 SEHNR, CDR2 FQNEAQ (reference sequence). Trimming removed 2 bases at V and 2 bases at J, with 9 bases between. CDR3 size: 14 residues. CDR3 bases: TGTGCCAGCAGCTTACAGGCAGGCAACTATGGCTACACCTTC. Translated: CASSLQAGNYGYTF.

The rearrangement joins TRBV7-2 to TRBJ2-5; D is perhaps TRBD1 or TRBD2 (5 bases each). With 5 bases removed from V and 1 base from J, the gap between germline ends came to 20 bases. Germline values: CDR1 SGHTA, CDR2 FQGNSA. CDR3 length: 17 amino acids. Here the CDR3 reads CASSPGLTWTLQETQYF. DNA for the CDR3: TGTGCCAGCAGCCCAGGACTGACCTGGACACTCCAAGAGACCCAGTACTTC.

The rearrangement links TRBV19 to TRBJ2-5; possible D gene TRBD2, 6 bases. The ends were cut back, 2 bases at V and 4 bases at J, with 8 bases in the middle. Germline V CDR1 and CDR2: LNHDA, SQIVND (reference sequence). The CDR3 has 13 amino acids. CDR3 DNA sequence: TGTGCCAGTAGTATAAGACTAGTAGAGACCCAGTACTTC. Translated, it gives CASSIRLVETQYF.

J is TRBJ1-1 and V is TRBV27; tentatively, D is TRBD1 (6 bases). Germline V gene data show CDR1 as MNHEY and CDR2 as SMNVEV (reference sequence). The CDR3 is made up of 16 amino acids. V lost 8 bases and J lost 0, with 19 bases in between. The CDR3 coding sequence is TGTGCCAGCCGGACAGTAGCGGCGCTCATGAACACTGAAGCTTTCTTT. Protein product: CASRTVAALMNTEAFF.

In DNA, the CDR3 is TGTGCCTGGAGGACCGGACTAGCTTACGAGCAGTACTTC. Amino acid sequence: CAWRTGLAYEQYF. This sequence joins TRBV30 and TRBJ2-7, with 8 bases that match TRBD2. V trimming: 3 bases; J trimming: 4 bases; junction bases outside the gene matches: 5. CDR3 size: 13 residues. The V gene's germline CDR1 is GTSNPN and CDR2 SVGIG (reference sequence).

The gene calls are TRBV5-1 and TRBJ2-2; D gene uncertain. Trimming took off 4 bases at V and 5 bases at J, with 9 bases between the two ends. Germline V CDR1 and CDR2: SGHRS, YFSETQ. The length of the CDR3 is 13 residues. Here the CDR3 reads CASSADLTGELFF. As DNA, the CDR3 is TGCGCCAGCAGCGCCGATTTAACCGGGGAGCTGTTTTTT.

The chain recombines TRBV2 with TRBJ1-2; tentatively, D is TRBD1 (6 bases). The CDR3 sequence is 14 residues long. V lost 3 bases, J lost 3 bases, and 11 bases lay in between. Per germline, CDR1 SNHLY and CDR2 FYNNEI. This CDR3 reads CASSEWGADYGYTF. CDR3 nucleotides: TGTGCCAGCAGTGAGTGGGGGGCCGACTATGGCTACACCTTC.

The V gene is TRBV14, the J gene TRBJ1-4, with D possibly being TRBD1 (5 bases). From germline, CDR1 is SGHDN and CDR2 FVKESK. This CDR3 is 16 amino acids long. The ends were cut back, 1 base at V and 7 bases at J, with 16 bases in the middle. The CDR3 sequence: CASSQGWGFKGEKLFF. DNA for the CDR3: TGTGCCAGCAGCCAAGGATGGGGGTTCAAAGGTGAAAAACTGTTTTTT.

The rearrangement links TRBV2 to TRBJ2-2; possible D gene TRBD2, 5 bases. Germline V lookup: CDR1 SNHLY, CDR2 FYNNEI. The V end lost 3 bases, the J end lost 0 bases, and 11 bases lay between the germline ends. CDR3 length: 16 amino acids. Written as DNA, the CDR3 is TGTGCCAGCAGTGATCCAGCGGACTCGAACACCGGGGAGCTGTTTTTT. As protein: CASSDPADSNTGELFF.

The V gene is TRBV27, the J gene TRBJ1-5; D remains ambiguous. This CDR3 is 14 amino acids long. From germline, CDR1 is MNHEY and CDR2 SMNVEV (reference sequence). V was clipped by 2 bases and J by 9 bases, with 14 bases between them. DNA for the CDR3: TGTGCCAGCAGTTTAAGGCAGGACCCTTCGCCCCAGCATTTT. Its protein product is CASSLRQDPSPQHF.

The V gene is TRBV5-1, the J gene TRBJ2-5; 8 bases line up with TRBD1. CDR3 length: 14 residues. Trimming cost V 4 bases and J 4 bases; bases outside gene matches: 6. The V gene's germline CDR1 is SGHRS and CDR2 YFSETQ. CDR3: CASSDPDRGETQYF. DNA of the CDR3: TGCGCCAGCAGCGACCCTGACAGGGGAGAGACCCAGTACTTC.

V and J are TRBV12-5 and TRBJ2-7, with TRBD1 matching 10 bases. The germline V gene has CDR1 LGHNT and CDR2 FRNRAP. This CDR3 has 16 amino acids. V gave up 0 bases and J gave up 6 bases; unmatched junction bases: 8. The CDR3 DNA follows: TGTGCTAGTGGTTTGGTATTGGGACAGGGGATGGTCGAGCAGTACTTC. Its protein product is CASGLVLGQGMVEQYF.

V gene TRBV19 combines with J gene TRBJ1-2, with D perhaps TRBD1 (5 bases). Trimming cost V 5 bases and J 6 bases, with 10 bases left between them. Per germline, CDR1 LNHDA and CDR2 SQIVND (reference sequence). The CDR3 has 12 amino acids. The CDR3 nucleotides are TGTGCCAGTAGTCCACGGGGGGATGGCTACACCTTC. Protein sequence: CASSPRGDGYTF. Looking up the rest from reference TRBV19 and TRBJ1-2 gives the full variable domain: DGGITQSPKYLFRKEGQNVTLSCEQNLNHDAMYWYRQDPGQGLRLIYYSQIVNDFQKGDIAEGYSVSREKKESFPLTVTSAQKNPTAFYLCASSPRGDGYTFGSGTRLTVV.

This clone was detected only once. The chain links TRBV28 to TRBJ1-1, with D perhaps matching TRBD1 (5 bases). The germline V gene encodes CDR1 MDHEN and CDR2 SYDVKM. V lost 7 bases to trimming and J lost 5 bases, with 20 bases between them. The CDR3 has 15 amino acids. The CDR3 spells CASTKVGGGGTEAFF. CDR3 nucleotides: TGTGCCAGCACAAAGGTGGGGGGAGGTGGGACTGAAGCTTTCTTT.

The chain joins TRBV19 to TRBJ2-2; 8 bases are a match to TRBD2. Germline V gene sequence: CDR1 LNHDA, CDR2 SQIVND (reference sequence). The CDR3 is 16 amino acids. The ends lost 5 bases at V and 6 bases at J; junction bases unmatched: 11. CDR3 nucleotides: TGTGCCAGTAGTTCCGGGACTAGAAGTGGTGCCGGGGAGCTGTTTTTT. Translation gives CASSSGTRSGAGELFF.

A single count supports this clone. This chain links TRBV4-1 with TRBJ2-2; 8 nucleotides match TRBD2. The CDR3 loop spans 16 amino acids. Trimming took 4 bases from V and 5 from J; bases not matched to a gene: 9. CDR1 MGHRA and CDR2 YSYEKL come from the germline V gene. The CDR3 reads CASSPSLASGTGELFF. The DNA for the CDR3 is TGCGCCAGCAGCCCTTCCCTTGCTAGCGGGACCGGGGAGCTGTTTTTT.

The CDR3 sequence: CAWSVFGAEGGYTF. CDR3 in DNA: TGTGCCTGGAGTGTATTCGGGGCAGAGGGTGGCTACACCTTC. The chain couples TRBV30 to TRBJ1-2; D might be TRBD1 (5 bases). Per germline, CDR1 GTSNPN and CDR2 SVGIG (reference sequence). The CDR3 runs 14 residues. V lost 0 bases and J lost 7, with 15 bases in between. Variable domain in full (rest from reference TRBV30 and TRBJ1-2): SQTIHQWPATLVQPVGSPLSLECTVEGTSNPNLYWYRQAAGRGLQLLFYSVGIGQISSEVPQNLSASRPQDRQFILSSKKLLLSDSGFYLCAWSVFGAEGGYTFGSGTRLTVV.

The J gene is TRBJ1-5, the V gene TRBV19; no clear D. Germline loops: CDR1 LNHDA, CDR2 SQIVND (reference sequence). This CDR3 has 15 amino acids. Trimming left V 3 bases short and J 3 bases short, with 12 bases between. For the CDR3, the DNA is TGTGCCAGTAGTATCGACTCTAGGCCCAATCAGCCCCAGCATTTT. Translated, it gives CASSIDSRPNQPQHF.

V is TRBV6-4 and J is TRBJ2-7; TRBD2 matches at 9 bases. V trimming: 3 bases; J trimming: 0 bases; junction bases outside the gene matches: 3. There are 15 residues in the CDR3. Germline V gives CDR1 MRHNA, CDR2 SNTAGT. CDR3 loop: CASSEGSGSSYEQYF. DNA for the CDR3: TGTGCCAGCAGTGAGGGTAGCGGGAGCTCCTACGAGCAGTACTTC.

The V and J genes are TRBV28 and TRBJ2-2; no clear D. The CDR3 sequence is 11 residues long. Germline-derived CDR1 and CDR2 are MDHEN and SYDVKM. Trimming left V 6 bases short and J 6 bases short, with 5 bases between. DNA of the CDR3: TGTGCCAGCAGATTTTCCGGGGAGCTGTTTTTT. This translates into CASRFSGELFF. Variable domain in full (rest from reference TRBV28 and TRBJ2-2): DVKVTQSSRYLVKRTGEKVFLECVQDMDHENMFWYRQDPGLGLRLIYFSYDVKMKEKGDIPEGYSVSREKKERFSLILESASTNQTSMYLCASRFSGELFFGEGSRLTVL.

This rearrangement joins TRBV19 to TRBJ2-4, with 7 nucleotides matching TRBD1. From germline, CDR1 is LNHDA and CDR2 SQIVND (reference sequence). With 10 bases clipped from V and 9 bases from J, the junction kept 12 bases outside the gene matches. This CDR3 has 13 residues. CDR3 DNA sequence: TGTGCCAAGGGGGCAGGGCCTTTTCGCATTCAGTACTTC. Protein: CAKGAGPFRIQYF. Drawing the rest from reference TRBV19 and TRBJ2-4, the complete variable domain is DGGITQSPKYLFRKEGQNVTLSCEQNLNHDAMYWYRQDPGQGLRLIYYSQIVNDFQKGDIAEGYSVSREKKESFPLTVTSAQKNPTAFYLCAKGAGPFRIQYFGAGTRLSVL.

V and J are TRBV6-5 and TRBJ2-6; D ambiguous. The CDR3 is made up of 15 amino acids. Trimming took off 5 bases at V and 0 bases at J, with 8 bases between the two ends. Germline CDR1 is MNHEY and CDR2 is SVGAGI. The CDR3 is CASSHMYSGANVLTF. The CDR3 DNA sequence: TGTGCCAGCAGTCATATGTACTCTGGGGCCAACGTCCTGACTTTC.

This clone was observed once. V usage is TRBV9 and J usage is TRBJ2-5; 9 bases fit TRBD2. CDR1 and CDR2 from the germline V gene are SGDLS and YYNGEE. V gave up 4 bases and J gave up 1 base; unmatched junction bases: 8. The CDR3 has 16 residues. The CDR3, as DNA: TGTGCCAGCAGCCCCTCCGCGGGAGGGCTCCAAGAGACCCAGTACTTC. It translates to CASSPSAGGLQETQYF.

The chain is built from TRBV6-5 and TRBJ1-4; tentatively, D is TRBD1 (5 bases). The CDR3 loop spans 14 amino acids. V dropped 4 bases and J dropped 2 bases, with 8 bases sitting between them. Germline CDR1 and CDR2: MNHEY and SVGAGI. The CDR3 region is CASSSRQTNEKLFF. The CDR3 nucleotides read TGTGCCAGCAGTTCGAGACAGACTAATGAAAAACTGTTTTTT.

Remarks on this clone: This may come from a read error, since a much larger clone is one base off. CDR3 sequence (DNA): TGTGCCAGCAGCTTAGCTAGCGGGAGCTCCTACGAGCAGTACTTC. Translated, it gives CASSLASGSSYEQYF. V gene TRBV7-6 combines with J gene TRBJ2-7; TRBD2 matches 9 bases. CDR3 size: 15 residues. The germline CDR1 and CDR2 sequences are SGHVS and FNYEAQ. With V trimmed by 0 bases and J by 0 bases, 0 bases remained unmatched.

This chain connects TRBV27 to TRBJ1-2, with TRBD1 as a possible D gene (6 bases). The CDR3 totals 13 residues. V was cut by 3 bases and J by 6 bases, with 11 bases left in between. The germline CDR1 and CDR2 sequences are MNHEY and SMNVEV (reference sequence). CDR3 sequence reads: CASSFWQGNGYTF. In nucleotides, the CDR3 is TGTGCCAGCAGTTTTTGGCAGGGGAATGGCTACACCTTC.